These 21 T cell receptor beta chains were sequenced from one sample in a study of PD-1 blockade in mismatch repair-deficient tumors. Clones were read by immunoSEQ multiplex PCR, and TCRdb kept only the in-frame ones, dropping some. Altogether about 68,000 clones are present, almost 80% being singletons, with the ten largest covering nearly 5.5%. Here the sequenced sample was peripheral blood, taken 2 weeks after starting pembrolizumab. These receptors all stem from an adult with mismatch repair-deficient cancer.

The chain links TRBV11-2 to TRBJ2-5; 8 nucleotides match TRBD2. Per the germline V gene, CDR1 is SGHAT and CDR2 is FQNNGV. Trimming removed 5 bases from V and 7 bases from J; junction bases left unmatched: 3. This CDR3 comprises 12 residues. The CDR3 sequence is CASSPREGTQYF. CDR3 nucleotide sequence: TGTGCCAGCAGCCCCCGGGAGGGGACCCAGTACTTC. Full variable domain (missing parts from reference TRBV11-2 and TRBJ2-5): EAGVAQSPRYKIIEKRQSVAFWCNPISGHATLYWYQQILGQGPKLLIQFQNNGVVDDSQLPKDRFSAERLKGVDSTLKIQPAKLEDSAVYLCASSPREGTQYFGPGTRLLVL.

The chain couples TRBV7-2 to TRBJ1-5; D not resolved. V was cut by 0 bases and J by 3 bases, with 6 bases left in between. Germline CDR1 is SGHTA and CDR2 is FQGNSA. The CDR3 runs 14 residues. This chain's CDR3 is CASSLANNNQPQHF. In DNA, the CDR3 is TGTGCCAGCAGCTTAGCGAATAACAATCAGCCCCAGCATTTT.

V gene TRBV11-2 combines with J gene TRBJ2-5; D call uncertain. Trimming removed 3 bases at V and 5 bases at J, with 16 bases between. Germline lookup yields CDR1 SGHAT and CDR2 FQNNGV. This CDR3 is 15 amino acids long. The CDR3 bases are TGTGCCAGCAGCTTTGACGGGTACTTCCGGGAGACCCAGTACTTC. It yields the protein CASSFDGYFRETQYF.

The rearrangement links TRBV6-5 to TRBJ1-1; possible D gene TRBD1, 5 bases. V lost 2 bases, J lost 2 bases, and 15 bases lay in between. Germline CDR1 and CDR2: MNHEY and SVGAGI. This CDR3 is built from 16 residues. The CDR3 sequence is CASSYRYRLSNTEAFF. As DNA, the CDR3 is TGTGCCAGCAGTTACAGGTACAGGCTTTCCAACACTGAAGCTTTCTTT.

To note about this clone: The germline gene is not matched at one end of the junction; a read error may be the cause. The rearrangement links TRBV11-3 to TRBJ1-1; D is uncertain. This CDR3 spans 15 amino acids. Per the germline V gene, CDR1 is SGHNT and CDR2 is YENEEA. As DNA, the CDR3 is TGTGCCAGCAGTTTAGGACTTTACGCGAACACTGAAGCTTTCTTT. Residues: CASSLGLYANTEAFF.

This chain uses TRBV6-5 with TRBJ2-1, with no clear D. V was clipped by 4 bases and J by 10 bases, with 14 bases between them. The germline V gene has CDR1 MNHEY and CDR2 SVGAGI. This CDR3 region has 13 residues. The chain's CDR3 is CASSSSSTPEQFF. The DNA for the CDR3 is TGTGCCAGCAGTTCATCCTCGACCCCGGAGCAGTTCTTC.

The chain joins TRBV5-8 to TRBJ2-7, with a tentative D call TRBD1 (6 bases). Germline V gives CDR1 SGHTS, CDR2 YDEGEE. This CDR3 is 12 amino acids long. V lost 3 bases to trimming and J lost 7 bases, with 11 bases between them. The CDR3 bases are TGTGCCAGCAGCTGGGACATCTGGGAGCAGTACTTC. It specifies CASSWDIWEQYF. Full variable domain (missing parts from reference TRBV5-8 and TRBJ2-7): EAGVTQSPTHLIKTRGQQATLRCSPISGHTSVYWYQQALGLGLQFLLWYDEGEERNRGNFPPRFSGRQFPNYSSELNVNALELEDSALYLCASSWDIWEQYFGPGTRLTVT.

The gene calls are TRBV9 and TRBJ2-1, with 9 bases matching TRBD2. V was pared by 4 bases and J by 5 bases, with 10 bases of the junction left unmatched. CDR1 is SGDLS and CDR2 is YYNGEE in the germline V gene. This CDR3 has 16 residues. The CDR3 loop is CASSSRSLAGNNEQFF. CDR3 nucleotides: TGTGCCAGCAGCTCCAGGTCTCTAGCGGGAAACAATGAGCAGTTCTTC. The full variable domain, in which reference TRBV9 and TRBJ2-1 provide the parts outside the CDR3, is DSGVTQTPKHLITATGQRVTLRCSPRSGDLSVYWYQQSLDQGLQFLIQYYNGEERAKGNILERFSAQQFPDLHSELNLSSLELGDSALYFCASSSRSLAGNNEQFFGPGTRLTVL.

The J gene is TRBJ2-5, the V gene TRBV11-1; D tentatively fits TRBD1 or TRBD2 (6 bases each). Per germline, CDR1 SGHAT and CDR2 FQDESV (reference sequence). CDR3 length: 14 amino acids. Trimming cost V 5 bases and J 5 bases, with 15 bases left between them. CDR3 nucleotide sequence: TGTGCCAGCAGCCACCTGGGGGGCCGGGAGACCCAGTACTTC. This encodes CASSHLGGRETQYF. The whole variable domain, remainder taken from reference TRBV11-1 and TRBJ2-5, is EAEVAQSPRYKITEKSQAVAFWCDPISGHATLYWYRQILGQGPELLVQFQDESVVDDSQLPKDRFSAERLKGVDSTLKIQPAELGDSAMYLCASSHLGGRETQYFGPGTRLLVL.

This rearrangement joins TRBV19 to TRBJ2-1, with D perhaps being TRBD1 or TRBD2 (5 bases each). CDR3 length equals 12 residues. CDR1 and CDR2 (germline): LNHDA, SQIVND (reference sequence). V was trimmed by 3 bases and J by 11 bases, leaving 11 bases between them. The CDR3 DNA reads as TGTGCCAGTAGTATGGGACCTGCGAAGCAGTTCTTC. This codes for CASSMGPAKQFF.

This chain links TRBV2 with TRBJ2-5; maybe TRBD2 (6 bases). This CDR3 comprises 14 residues. Germline V gives CDR1 SNHLY, CDR2 FYNNEI. V dropped 1 base and J dropped 4 bases, with 10 bases sitting between them. The CDR3, as DNA: TGTGCCAGCAGTGAAGGGCTAGCGAGAGAGACCCAGTACTTC. It yields the protein CASSEGLARETQYF.

This chain uses TRBV21-1 with TRBJ2-7; TRBD1, as called in the table, went unchecked against the DNA. TRBV21-1 is noted as a pseudogene. The CDR3 length is 14 residues. The DNA for the CDR3 is TGTGCCAGCAGCAACAAGACAGGTGGCTACGAGCAGTACTTC. Translated, it gives CASSNKTGGYEQYF.

The V gene is TRBV7-8, the J gene TRBJ2-7, with TRBD2 matching 14 bases. The CDR3 consists of 16 residues. Germline CDR1 is SGHVS and CDR2 is FQNEAQ. Trimming took 5 bases from V and 4 from J; bases not matched to a gene: 7. The CDR3 DNA follows: TGTGCCAGCAGCGTGACTAGCGGGGGGGGAAGGTACGAGCAGTACTTC. Encoded protein: CASSVTSGGGRYEQYF.

The chain couples TRBV28 to TRBJ2-1, with a tentative D call TRBD1 (7 bases). Trimming took 3 bases from V and 1 from J, leaving 13 bases between them. CDR1 and CDR2 (germline): MDHEN, SYDVKM. The CDR3 is 16 residues long. DNA of the CDR3: TGTGCCAGCAGTTTGGAGGGGGCAGGGTCCTACAATGAGCAGTTCTTC. It is translated as CASSLEGAGSYNEQFF.

The CDR3 region is CASSALAGGTGELFF. As DNA, the CDR3 is TGTGCCAGCAGTGCACTAGCGGGAGGAACCGGGGAGCTGTTTTTT. The chain combines TRBV2 with TRBJ2-2; 12 bases line up with TRBD2. The CDR3 is 15 residues long. Germline V gives CDR1 SNHLY, CDR2 FYNNEI. The V and J ends lost 4 bases and 5 bases, in that order; junction bases with no gene match: 2.

V usage is TRBV10-3 and J usage is TRBJ2-7; D assignment may be TRBD1 or TRBD2 (5 bases each). Germline V gives CDR1 ENHRY, CDR2 SYGVKD. Between the trimmed V and J ends, which lost 7 bases and 2 bases, there was a span of 12 bases. The CDR3 length is 13 residues. CDR3 in DNA: TGTGCCATCAACGAGGGGAACCCCTACGAGCAGTACTTC. Amino acid sequence: CAINEGNPYEQYF.

The chain has TRBV11-3 and TRBJ1-2, with 7 nucleotides matching TRBD1. This CDR3 has 13 amino acids. V shed 5 bases, J shed 2 bases, and the junction held 2 bases outside the gene matches. CDR1 and CDR2 from the germline V gene are SGHNT and YENEEA. The CDR3 coding sequence is TGTGCCAGCAGCGTGGGACAGAACTATGGCTACACCTTC. Translated: CASSVGQNYGYTF.

In this sample, this clone turned up a few times. The chain uses TRBV4-1 and TRBJ2-7; D is ambiguous. In germline, CDR1 is MGHRA, CDR2 YSYEKL. The CDR3 covers 12 residues. With 4 bases removed from V and 3 bases from J, the gap between germline ends came to 7 bases. As DNA, the CDR3 is TGCGCCAGCAGCCCGGACCACTACGAGCAGTACTTC. This codes for CASSPDHYEQYF.

This sequence joins TRBV4-3 and TRBJ2-1; 9 bases are shared with TRBD2. CDR1 and CDR2 from the germline V gene are LGHNA and YSLEER. Trimming at V came to 0 bases and at J to 7 bases, leaving 7 bases not matched to a gene. The CDR3 sequence is 16 residues long. The CDR3 sequence: CASSQEAAGGRNEQFF. DNA for the CDR3: TGCGCCAGCAGCCAAGAAGCGGCGGGAGGGCGAAATGAGCAGTTCTTC.

This clone was seen a single time. This rearrangement joins TRBV14 to TRBJ2-5, with a tentative D call TRBD2 (6 bases). V was cut by 4 bases and J by 1 base, with 13 bases left in between. Germline lookup yields CDR1 SGHDN and CDR2 FVKESK. This CDR3 is built from 15 residues. The CDR3 DNA reads as TGTGCCAGCAGCCCCTGGCGGGGAACCCAAGAGACCCAGTACTTC. Protein: CASSPWRGTQETQYF.

The chain uses TRBV2 and TRBJ2-7; no reliable D call. CDR1 is SNHLY and CDR2 is FYNNEI in the germline V gene. V was trimmed by 4 bases and J by 4 bases, leaving 8 bases between them. This CDR3 region has 12 residues. The CDR3: CASSATRYEQYF. In DNA, the CDR3 is TGTGCCAGCAGTGCCACTCGTTACGAGCAGTACTTC.